This entry lists 25 T cell receptor beta chains sequenced from one sample in a study of T cell changes during pregnancy in multiple sclerosis. The method was immunoSEQ multiplex PCR; TCRdb's version includes in-frame clones alone and lacks a portion of them. This sample has tens of thousands of clones, with roughly nine tenths found just once. The material sequenced was CD4+ T cells from peripheral blood mononuclear cells, taken in the first trimester of pregnancy. These receptors were collected from a female donor with multiple sclerosis, enrolled in a pregnancy study.

This sequence joins TRBV5-1 and TRBJ2-7; tentatively, D is TRBD2 (5 bases). The ends were cut back, 4 bases at V and 2 bases at J, with 13 bases in the middle. Looked up from germline, CDR1 is SGHRS and CDR2 is YFSETQ. The CDR3 contains 14 residues. CDR3: CASSRPGTPYEQYF. As DNA, the CDR3 is TGCGCCAGCAGCAGGCCGGGAACGCCCTACGAGCAGTACTTC.

The chain combines TRBV2 with TRBJ1-2, with TRBD1 identical over 12 bases. Looked up from germline, CDR1 is SNHLY and CDR2 is FYNNEI. Losses at the gene ends were 4 bases for V and 8 bases for J; bases not matched to a gene: 8. This CDR3 region has 15 residues. The chain's CDR3 is CASSGRDRGRWGYTF. The CDR3 nucleotides are TGTGCCAGCAGTGGCCGGGACAGGGGGCGTTGGGGCTACACCTTC.

V is TRBV30 and J is TRBJ2-6; D may be TRBD1 (6 bases). V was cut by 4 bases and J by 1 base, with 14 bases left in between. From germline, CDR1 is GTSNPN and CDR2 SVGIG (reference sequence). The CDR3 consists of 16 residues. The CDR3 bases are TGTGCCTGGACCAGGGGTCTATTGTCTGGGGCCAACGTCCTGACTTTC. It is translated as CAWTRGLLSGANVLTF. Based on the CDR3 plus reference TRBV30 and TRBJ2-6, the full variable domain is SQTIHQWPATLVQPVGSPLSLECTVEGTSNPNLYWYRQAAGRGLQLLFYSVGIGQISSEVPQNLSASRPQDRQFILSSKKLLLSDSGFYLCAWTRGLLSGANVLTFGAGSRLTVL.

This clone has just one count. The chain uses TRBV7-9 and TRBJ1-6, with no clear D. This CDR3 has 12 residues. Germline-derived CDR1 and CDR2 are SEHNR and FQNEAQ (reference sequence). Trimming removed 1 base from V and 11 bases from J, with 6 bases in between. The CDR3: CASSLGPTPLHF. In nucleotides, the CDR3 is TGTGCCAGCAGCTTAGGTCCTACACCCCTCCACTTT.

This clone has just a few counts. The CDR3 DNA reads as TGTGCCGGAGGCTCCTACAATGAGCAGTTCTTC. Translation gives CAGGSYNEQFF. The V gene is TRBV7-8, the J gene TRBJ2-1, with D maybe TRBD2 (5 bases). The CDR3 has 11 residues. Germline V lookup: CDR1 SGHVS, CDR2 FQNEAQ. Trimming left V 11 bases short and J 0 bases short, with 5 bases between.

This chain connects TRBV5-1 to TRBJ2-7, with 12 bases fitting TRBD2. Germline assignment: CDR1 SGHRS and CDR2 YFSETQ. With 6 bases clipped from V and 4 bases from J, the junction kept 11 bases outside the gene matches. This CDR3 is 16 amino acids long. The CDR3 sequence is CASTPDLTSGRYEQYF. CDR3 bases: TGCGCCAGCACTCCCGATTTGACTAGCGGGAGATACGAGCAGTACTTC.

The V call is TRBV7-2, the J call TRBJ1-1; TRBD1 matches at 8 bases. Germline trimming cut 2 bases from V and 3 bases from J; bases unmatched to any gene: 8. Germline values: CDR1 SGHTA, CDR2 FQGNSA. The CDR3 consists of 16 residues. DNA of the CDR3: TGTGCCAGCAGCTTAAACAGGGGGTTGGTGGACACTGAAGCTTTCTTT. Translating it yields CASSLNRGLVDTEAFF.

This chain links TRBV19 with TRBJ1-5, with D possibly TRBD1 on 5 matching bases. Germline V CDR1 and CDR2: LNHDA, SQIVND (reference sequence). The germline V and J ends were trimmed by 6 bases and 2 bases, with 17 bases remaining between them. The CDR3 is made up of 16 amino acids. Written as DNA, the CDR3 is TGTGCCAGTAGCCTGGGGGTGGGGGGACGCAATCAGCCCCAGCATTTT. Amino acid sequence: CASSLGVGGRNQPQHF.

This chain uses TRBV4-2 with TRBJ1-1; no clear D. The CDR3 is made up of 14 amino acids. Germline CDR1 is LGHNA and CDR2 is YNFKEQ. V was pared by 4 bases and J by 3 bases, with 12 bases between. The chain's CDR3 is CASSLKHMDTEAFF. DNA for the CDR3: TGTGCCAGCAGCCTCAAACACATGGACACTGAAGCTTTCTTT.

The rearrangement joins TRBV5-4 to TRBJ1-4; 8 nucleotides line up with TRBD1. J was trimmed by 0 bases and V by 1 base; bases with no gene match: 5. CDR1 is SGHNT, CDR2 YYREEE, per germline (reference sequence). This CDR3 is 17 amino acids long. The CDR3 loop is CASSLSGQASTNEKLFF. Written as DNA, the CDR3 is TGTGCCAGCAGCTTGTCGGGACAGGCCTCAACTAATGAAAAACTGTTTTTT. Based on the CDR3 plus reference TRBV5-4 and TRBJ1-4, the full variable domain is ETGVTQSPTHLIKTRGQQVTLRCSSQSGHNTVSWYQQALGQGPQFIFQYYREEENGRGNFPPRFSGLQFPNYSSELNVNALELDDSALYLCASSLSGQASTNEKLFFGSGTQLSVL.

This clone was seen only once. In nucleotides, the CDR3 is TGTGCCAGCAGTTTGGGGGGGCTTAGGCAGCCCCAGCATTTT. Amino acid sequence: CASSLGGLRQPQHF. The chain joins TRBV28 to TRBJ1-5; the D gene is possibly TRBD1 (6 bases). Trimming pared 3 bases from V and 7 bases from J, leaving 13 bases between. Germline V lookup: CDR1 MDHEN, CDR2 SYDVKM. The CDR3 loop spans 14 amino acids. The variable domain in full, with the rest retrieved from reference TRBV28 and TRBJ1-5, is DVKVTQSSRYLVKRTGEKVFLECVQDMDHENMFWYRQDPGLGLRLIYFSYDVKMKEKGDIPEGYSVSREKKERFSLILESASTNQTSMYLCASSLGGLRQPQHFGDGTRLSIL.

J is TRBJ2-3 and V is TRBV5-1, with D tentatively TRBD1 (5 bases). V lost 0 bases and J lost 4, with 12 bases in between. CDR1 and CDR2 (germline): SGHRS, YFSETQ. The CDR3 totals 15 residues. CDR3 bases: TGCGCCAGCAGCTTGGGGCAGGGTTTTTCAGATACGCAGTATTTT. Translation: CASSLGQGFSDTQYF.

The chain employs TRBV5-1 and TRBJ2-3; 9 bases align to TRBD1. The CDR3 covers 16 residues. Germline-derived CDR1 and CDR2 are SGHRS and YFSETQ. After removal of 4 bases from V and 3 bases from J, the junction contained 9 bases not matched to a gene. Here the CDR3 DNA reads TGCGCCAGCAGCCCACCACGACAGGGGGGTACAGATACGCAGTATTTT. Residues: CASSPPRQGGTDTQYF.

The chain uses TRBV7-2 and TRBJ1-5, with D perhaps TRBD1 (5 bases). Trimming took off 1 base at V and 4 bases at J, with 14 bases between the two ends. This CDR3 is built from 16 residues. CDR1 and CDR2 from the germline V gene are SGHTA and FQGNSA. CDR3 sequence: CASSLDYGGKNQPQHF. The CDR3 coding sequence is TGTGCCAGCAGCTTAGATTACGGGGGTAAGAATCAGCCCCAGCATTTT.

This rearrangement joins TRBV30 to TRBJ1-5; D remains ambiguous. Trimming removed 0 bases from V and 6 bases from J, with 15 bases in between. The CDR3 sequence is 15 residues long. Germline V lookup: CDR1 GTSNPN, CDR2 SVGIG (reference sequence). The DNA of the CDR3 is TGTGCCTGGAGTGTACTTGGAGGCTCCGGTCAGCCCCAGCATTTT. Its protein product is CAWSVLGGSGQPQHF. Complete variable domain (other parts from reference TRBV30 and TRBJ1-5): SQTIHQWPATLVQPVGSPLSLECTVEGTSNPNLYWYRQAAGRGLQLLFYSVGIGQISSEVPQNLSASRPQDRQFILSSKKLLLSDSGFYLCAWSVLGGSGQPQHFGDGTRLSIL.

CDR3 nucleotides: TGTGCCAGCAGCTCAAACAGGGGTGAGCAGTTCTTC. Its translation: CASSSNRGEQFF. The chain links TRBV11-2 to TRBJ2-1; 7 bases agree with TRBD1. The CDR3 runs 12 residues. In germline, CDR1 is SGHAT, CDR2 FQNNGV. V gave up 4 bases and J gave up 9 bases; unmatched junction bases: 3.

The V and J genes are TRBV9 and TRBJ2-1, with 10 bases lining up with TRBD2. The CDR3 loop spans 13 amino acids. With V trimmed by 4 bases and J by 10 bases, 5 bases remained unmatched. CDR1 and CDR2 from the germline V gene are SGDLS and YYNGEE. CDR3 sequence: CASSTGLAREQFF. The CDR3, as DNA: TGTGCCAGCAGCACGGGACTAGCGCGGGAGCAGTTCTTC.

The rearrangement uses TRBV2 and TRBJ2-7, with D possibly TRBD1 on 6 matching bases. The CDR3 is 14 amino acids. Deletions cut 6 bases from V and 2 bases from J, with 14 bases between. CDR1 and CDR2 (germline): SNHLY, FYNNEI. The CDR3 region is CASRASGQTYEQYF. The CDR3 DNA follows: TGTGCCAGCAGAGCGAGTGGACAGACCTACGAGCAGTACTTC. Full variable domain (missing parts from reference TRBV2 and TRBJ2-7): EPEVTQTPSHQVTQMGQEVILRCVPISNHLYFYWYRQILGQKVEFLVSFYNNEISEKSEIFDDQFSVERPDGSNFTLKIRSTKLEDSAMYFCASRASGQTYEQYFGPGTRLTVT.

V gene TRBV7-9 combines with J gene TRBJ2-5, with 7 bases that match TRBD2. There are 13 residues in the CDR3. J gave up 5 bases and V 2 bases, and 2 bases lay outside the gene matches. CDR1 SEHNR and CDR2 FQNEAQ come from the germline V gene (reference sequence). In nucleotides, the CDR3 is TGTGCCAGCAGCTTACTAGCGGTGGAGACCCAGTACTTC. This sequence encodes CASSLLAVETQYF.

The chain joins TRBV19 to TRBJ1-2; a possible D gene is TRBD1 (5 bases). Germline assignment: CDR1 LNHDA and CDR2 SQIVND (reference sequence). CDR3 size: 16 residues. V lost 0 bases and J 0 bases, leaving 11 bases between the germline ends. The CDR3 here is CASSIDRGASNYGYTF. CDR3 coding DNA: TGTGCCAGTAGTATAGATCGCGGGGCCTCTAACTATGGCTACACCTTC.

V is TRBV6-5 and J is TRBJ1-1; no clear D. The CDR3 is 15 amino acids. V was trimmed by 2 bases and J by 6 bases, leaving 16 bases between them. CDR1 and CDR2 (germline): MNHEY, SVGAGI. The DNA of the CDR3 is TGTGCCAGCAGTTACGATCTGGGAGGGAGGCCTGAAGCTTTCTTT. Residues: CASSYDLGGRPEAFF.

This sequence joins TRBV11-2 and TRBJ2-7, with 7 bases fitting TRBD2. This CDR3 spans 15 amino acids. The germline V gene encodes CDR1 SGHAT and CDR2 FQNNGV. The trim removed 5 bases at V and 2 bases at J, leaving 9 bases unmatched. CDR3 region: CASSPISGATYEQYF. The CDR3, as DNA: TGTGCCAGCAGCCCCATAAGCGGGGCAACCTACGAGCAGTACTTC.

The CDR3 sequence is CASSLTGQGLGNQPQHF. CDR3 DNA sequence: TGTGCCAGCTCACTTACAGGACAGGGGTTAGGCAATCAGCCCCAGCATTTT. This chain joins TRBV18 and TRBJ1-5, with 9 bases matching TRBD1. The CDR3 consists of 17 residues. Germline V gene data show CDR1 as KGHSH and CDR2 as LQKENI. Unmatched junction bases numbered 9, after V lost 4 bases and J lost 2 bases.

This chain connects TRBV6-1 to TRBJ1-3; 10 bases fit TRBD1. The CDR3 is made up of 15 amino acids. CDR1 is MNHNS, CDR2 SASEGT, per germline. J lost 2 bases, V lost 8 bases, and 6 bases had no gene match. The CDR3 DNA reads TGTGCCAGCGGATTAGACAGGGGGCCTGGAAACACCATATATTTT. Translating it yields CASGLDRGPGNTIYF.

This clone was observed a few times. V is TRBV7-2 and J is TRBJ2-1; 13 bases map to TRBD2. The CDR3 sequence is 16 residues long. Germline CDR1 SGHTA, CDR2 FQGNSA. Trimming removed 5 bases from V and 5 bases from J; junction bases left unmatched: 6. The CDR3: CASSDRTSGSNNEQFF. The CDR3 DNA follows: TGTGCCAGCAGCGACCGGACTAGCGGGAGCAACAATGAGCAGTTCTTC.